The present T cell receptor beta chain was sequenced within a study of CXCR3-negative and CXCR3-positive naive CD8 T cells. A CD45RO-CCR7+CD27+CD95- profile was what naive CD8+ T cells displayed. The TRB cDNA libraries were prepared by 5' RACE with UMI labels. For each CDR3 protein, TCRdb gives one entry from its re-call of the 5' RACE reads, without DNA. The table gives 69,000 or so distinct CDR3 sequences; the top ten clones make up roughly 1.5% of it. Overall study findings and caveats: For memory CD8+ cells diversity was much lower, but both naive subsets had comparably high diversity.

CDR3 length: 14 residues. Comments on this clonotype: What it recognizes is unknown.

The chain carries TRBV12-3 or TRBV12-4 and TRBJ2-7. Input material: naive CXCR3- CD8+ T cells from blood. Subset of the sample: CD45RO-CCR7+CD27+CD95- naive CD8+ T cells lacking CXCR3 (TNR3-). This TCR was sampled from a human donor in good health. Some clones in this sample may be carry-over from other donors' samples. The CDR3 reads CASSLVGLTYEQYF.